This T cell receptor beta chain was identified during a study of response to subunit inactivated influenza vaccine. General study results and limits: A suggestion made by the authors is that each seasonal influenza vaccination recruits few new T cells.

The CDR3 runs to 13 residues. From germline, CDR1 is SQVTM and CDR2 ANQGSEA. V lost 1 base, J lost 10 bases, and 7 bases stayed unmatched. The table lists this clonotype with a few counts. The antigen remains undetermined. TCRdb processed the RT-PCR reads anew with MiXCR; each CDR3 protein has one entry. Of roughly 700,000 distinct CDR3 sequences listed, around 14% are singletons. The TCR comes from a man aged 50 or older who received an inactivated influenza vaccine. The material was PBMCs from blood, obtained about 14 days before vaccination. The rearrangement joins TRBV29-1 to TRBJ1-5; the match to TRBD1 covers 7 bases. The CDR3 coding sequence is TGCAGCGTTGAAGGACAGGGTGGGTCTCCCCAGCATTTT. As protein: CSVEGQGGSPQHF.